This T cell receptor (beta chain) was captured in a study of T-cell memory formation after mild COVID-19. V gave up 6 bases and J gave up 1 base; unmatched junction bases: 11. The CDR3 runs 16 residues. The germline CDR1 and CDR2 sequences are MNHEY and SVGAGI. Points on this clonotype: Its target is not known.

Study conclusions and caveats: Memory sampled before infection contained some responding clones, suggesting cross-reactive memory joined. Among clones contracting day 15 to 85, CD4/CD8 was balanced, whereas later expanders leaned CD4+. Most CD4+ clones that shrank were in CM and EM, while CD8+ ones turned up in EMRA.

TCRdb reprocessed the 5' RACE reads with MiXCR, giving one entry per CDR3 protein. The data show fewer than 95,000 distinct CDR3 sequences, approximately 13% seen once. This clonotype was obtained from an adult woman who had mild COVID-19 (a few samples of this study predate the infection). Cell type and time point are not known. The genes are TRBV6-5 and TRBJ1-1; the match to TRBD1 covers 7 bases. Source material: PBMCs or a T cell subset sorted from them (not recorded which). The CDR3 nucleotides are TGTGCCAGCAGCTCCCTAACAGGGGAAGGGAACACTGAAGCTTTCTTT. Its translation: CASSSLTGEGNTEAFF.